A selection of T cell receptor beta chains follows, all from one sample in a study of blood T cell repertoires in COVID-19. Repertoires were generated with immunoSEQ multiplex PCR, while TCRdb's copy carries only in-frame clones and drops some. This table holds 45,000 to 55,000 clones, 65% to 80% found once. The sample was peripheral blood. These receptors all come from a human donor with active or convalescent COVID-19. The donor label of this sample is uncertain. CDR3s leave out the opening cysteine and the closing phenylalanine or tryptophan.

V,length,J,CDR3
TRBV5-1,19,TRBJ2-7,ASSPTGSPLRLAGPGGEQY
TRBV9,13,TRBJ1-6,ASSPTGSYNSPLH
TRBV12-3/TRBV12-4,10,TRBJ1-1,ASSFVSGKAF
TRBV5-4,13,TRBJ1-2,ASSSRQDRGGGYT
TRBV19,15,TRBJ1-6,ASSKAEGGSYNSPLH
TRBV19,13,TRBJ1-5,ASSTKTGSGQPQH
TRBV24-1,14,TRBJ2-1,ATSDLLASGYNEQF
TRBV29-1,10,TRBJ2-3,SVEVVADTQY
TRBV19,13,TRBJ1-5,ASRRQGAGNQPQH
TRBV12-3/TRBV12-4,11,TRBJ2-2,ATCSGWAGELF
TRBV21-1,11,TRBJ2-7,ASSSLLAYEQY
TRBV27,11,TRBJ1-6,ASSSGQTTPLH
TRBV28,16,TRBJ2-7,ASSLSPGLGSFEYEQY
TRBV11-3,13,TRBJ2-6,ASSLDRAGANVLT
TRBV6-4,12,TRBJ2-1,ASSVTGQGYEQF
TRBV29-1,12,TRBJ2-7,SVEAGTVSYEQY
TRBV18,10,TRBJ1-4,ASSPGGEKLF
TRBV27,12,TRBJ2-7,ASSLGTGNGEQY
TRBV28,20,TRBJ2-3,ASSRGQSQTATSGGNTDTQY
TRBV5-4,13,TRBJ2-2,ASSRSGRVAGELF
TRBV5-1,13,TRBJ1-2,ASSPGGPANYGYT
TRBV7-9,16,TRBJ2-1,ASSFRGTPSGAHNEQF
TRBV30,10,TRBJ2-1,AWSSQTGGKF
TRBV19,13,TRBJ1-5,ASKVAERSNQPQH
TRBV3-1/TRBV3-2,12,TRBJ1-6,ASSLQGGGSPLH
TRBV6-5,12,TRBJ1-1,ASSFGSLGAEAF
TRBV21-1,13,TRBJ2-1,ASSKRVAGVNEQF
TRBV6-2/TRBV6-3,14,TRBJ2-1,ASSYVSSGRGNEQF
TRBV19,13,TRBJ2-7,ASSSGQGGSYEQY
TRBV25-1,11,TRBJ1-2,ASSDSTGNGYT
TRBV4-2,12,TRBJ2-3,ASSQGAGRDTQY
TRBV2,11,TRBJ2-1,ATRQGSGNEQF
TRBV5-4,13,TRBJ2-3,ASSLGGQRGDTQY
TRBV19,12,TRBJ1-5,ASKVDRRDQPQH
TRBV5-6,13,TRBJ2-7,ASSQFRTGTYEQY
TRBV2,13,TRBJ1-1,ASSKESSMNTEAF
TRBV6-2/TRBV6-3,12,TRBJ2-7,ASSQGQGTGEQY
TRBV19,11,TRBJ2-1,ASSIPGYNEQF
TRBV9,12,TRBJ2-7,ASSVGTSIYEQY
TRBV5-1,15,TRBJ2-2,ASSRRTSGGNTGELF
TRBV7-3,13,TRBJ2-1,ASSWGQGAYNEQF
TRBV2,12,TRBJ2-7,ASRDRGLAYEQY
TRBV25-1,16,TRBJ2-1,ASSPRTSGRHSYNEQF
TRBV11-2,13,TRBJ2-7,ASSLNRGGLNEQY
TRBV11-3,16,TRBJ2-2,ASSLVLVRDFHTGELF
TRBV4-3,14,TRBJ2-5,ASSQGNSRLGETQY
TRBV20-1,9,TRBJ2-7,SAPTGYEQY
TRBV20-1,12,TRBJ2-5,SASPPGQGETQY
TRBV11-3,10,TRBJ2-5,ASSLVEQAQY
TRBV9,13,TRBJ2-1,ASTSGQGVYNEQF
TRBV5-5,12,TRBJ2-5,ASSPQPGRETQY